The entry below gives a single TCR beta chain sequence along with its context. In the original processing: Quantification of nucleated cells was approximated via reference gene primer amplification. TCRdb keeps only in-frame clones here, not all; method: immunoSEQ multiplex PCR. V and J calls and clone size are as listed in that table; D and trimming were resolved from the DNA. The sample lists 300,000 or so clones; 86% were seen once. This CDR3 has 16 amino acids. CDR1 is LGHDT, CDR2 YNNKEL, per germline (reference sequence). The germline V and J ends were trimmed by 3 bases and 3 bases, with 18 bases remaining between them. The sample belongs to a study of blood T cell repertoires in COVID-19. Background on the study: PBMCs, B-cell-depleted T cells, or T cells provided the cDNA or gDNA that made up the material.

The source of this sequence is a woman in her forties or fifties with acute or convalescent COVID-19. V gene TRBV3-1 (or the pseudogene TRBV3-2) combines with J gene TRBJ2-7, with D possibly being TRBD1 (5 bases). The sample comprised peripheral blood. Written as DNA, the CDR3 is TGTGCCAGCAGCCACTTCGGACATCAAATTATCTACGAGCAGTACTTC. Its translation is CASSHFGHQIIYEQYF.